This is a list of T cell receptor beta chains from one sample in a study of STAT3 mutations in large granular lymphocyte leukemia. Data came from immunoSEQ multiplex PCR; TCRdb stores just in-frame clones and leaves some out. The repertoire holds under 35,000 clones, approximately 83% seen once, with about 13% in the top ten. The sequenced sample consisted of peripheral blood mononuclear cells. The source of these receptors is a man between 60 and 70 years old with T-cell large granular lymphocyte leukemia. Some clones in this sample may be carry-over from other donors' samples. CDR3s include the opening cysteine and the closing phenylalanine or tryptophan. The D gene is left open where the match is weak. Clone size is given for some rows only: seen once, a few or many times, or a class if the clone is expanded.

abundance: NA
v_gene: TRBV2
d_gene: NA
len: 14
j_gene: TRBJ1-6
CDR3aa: CASSEGVGNSPLHF
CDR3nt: TGTGCCAGCAGTGAGGGGGTGGGGAATTCACCCCTCCACTTT

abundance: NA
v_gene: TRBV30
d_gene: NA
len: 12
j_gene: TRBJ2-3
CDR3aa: CAWSRKGLTQYF
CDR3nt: TGTGCCTGGAGTAGAAAGGGACTCACGCAGTATTTT

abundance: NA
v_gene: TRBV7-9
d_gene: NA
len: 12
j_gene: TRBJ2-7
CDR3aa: CASGDGSYEQYF
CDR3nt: TGTGCCAGCGGGGACGGCTCCTACGAGCAGTACTTC

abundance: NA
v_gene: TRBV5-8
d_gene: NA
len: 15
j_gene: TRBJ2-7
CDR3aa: CASSPRPEEGYEQYF
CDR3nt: TGTGCCAGCAGCCCCCGACCCGAGGAAGGTTACGAGCAGTACTTC

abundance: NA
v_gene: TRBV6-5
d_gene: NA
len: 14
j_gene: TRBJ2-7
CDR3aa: CASSFGTDSYEQYF
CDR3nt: TGTGCCAGCAGTTTCGGGACCGACTCCTACGAGCAGTACTTC

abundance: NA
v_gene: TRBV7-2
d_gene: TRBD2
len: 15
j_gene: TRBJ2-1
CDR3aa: CASSLSVSSGRYLFF
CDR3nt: TGTGCCAGCAGCTTATCTGTTTCTAGCGGGAGATATCTGTTCTTC

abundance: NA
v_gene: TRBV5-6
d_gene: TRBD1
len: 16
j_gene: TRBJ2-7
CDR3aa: CASSGTGIGSSYEQYF
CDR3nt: TGTGCCAGCAGCGGGACAGGCATCGGTAGCTCCTACGAGCAGTACTTC

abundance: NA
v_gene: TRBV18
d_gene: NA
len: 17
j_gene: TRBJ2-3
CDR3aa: CASSPPVGQPSTDTQYF
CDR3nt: TGTGCCAGCTCACCACCGGTAGGCCAGCCCAGCACAGATACGCAGTATTTT

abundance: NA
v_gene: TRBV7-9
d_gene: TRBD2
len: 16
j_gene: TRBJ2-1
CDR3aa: CASSLPSSGSSFEQFF
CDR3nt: TGTGCCAGCAGCTTACCCAGTAGCGGGAGTTCCTTTGAGCAGTTCTTC

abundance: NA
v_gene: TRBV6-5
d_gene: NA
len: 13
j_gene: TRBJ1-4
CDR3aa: CASTAGYNEKLFF
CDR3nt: TGTGCCAGCACGGCAGGCTATAATGAAAAACTGTTTTTT

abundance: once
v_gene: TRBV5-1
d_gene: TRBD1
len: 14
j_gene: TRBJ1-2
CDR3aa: CASSIQGVSYGYTF
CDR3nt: TGCGCCAGCAGCATACAGGGGGTCAGCTATGGCTACACCTTC

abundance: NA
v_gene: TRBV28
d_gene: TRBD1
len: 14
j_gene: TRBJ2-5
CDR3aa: CASSPHRGGETQYF
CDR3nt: TGTGCCAGCAGTCCTCACAGGGGCGGGGAGACCCAGTACTTC

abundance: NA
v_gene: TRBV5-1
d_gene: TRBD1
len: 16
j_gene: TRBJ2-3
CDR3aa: CASSTGQGEFTDTQYF
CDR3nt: TGCGCCAGCAGCACTGGACAGGGGGAATTTACAGATACGCAGTATTTT

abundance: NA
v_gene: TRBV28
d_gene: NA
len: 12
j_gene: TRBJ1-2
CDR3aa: CASSFQGNGYTF
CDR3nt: TGTGCCAGCAGTTTCCAGGGAAATGGCTACACCTTC

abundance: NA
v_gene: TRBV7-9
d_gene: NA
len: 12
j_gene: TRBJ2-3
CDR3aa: CASNEPIDTQYF
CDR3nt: TGTGCCAGCAATGAGCCGATAGATACGCAGTATTTT

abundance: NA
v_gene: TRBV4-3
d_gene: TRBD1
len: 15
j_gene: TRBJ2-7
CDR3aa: CASSRSSGQAYEQYF
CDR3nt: TGCGCCAGCAGCCGTTCGAGCGGACAGGCCTACGAGCAGTACTTC

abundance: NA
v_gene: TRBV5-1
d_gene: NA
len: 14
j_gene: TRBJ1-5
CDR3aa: CASSLGGPGQPQHF
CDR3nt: TGCGCCAGCAGCTTGGGAGGGCCGGGACAGCCCCAGCATTTT

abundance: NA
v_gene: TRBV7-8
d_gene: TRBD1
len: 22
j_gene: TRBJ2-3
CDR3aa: CASRRLASGSGPTGGVSDTQYF
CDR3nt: TGTGCCAGCAGGAGGTTGGCTAGCGGTTCGGGTCCCACAGGGGGCGTCTCAGATACGCAGTATTTT

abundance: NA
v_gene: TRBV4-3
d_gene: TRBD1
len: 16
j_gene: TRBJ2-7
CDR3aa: CASSPEGPGGSDEQYF
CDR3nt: TGCGCCAGCAGCCCTGAGGGCCCAGGGGGTAGCGACGAGCAGTACTTC

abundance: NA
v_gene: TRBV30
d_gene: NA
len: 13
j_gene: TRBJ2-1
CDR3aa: CAWTLYTGNEQFF
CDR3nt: TGTGCCTGGACTCTGTACACGGGAAATGAGCAGTTCTTC

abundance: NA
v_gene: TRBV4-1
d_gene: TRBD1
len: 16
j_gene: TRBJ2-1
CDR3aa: CASSPRDRGDYNEQFF
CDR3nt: TGCGCCAGCAGCCCTCGGGACAGGGGGGACTACAATGAGCAGTTCTTC

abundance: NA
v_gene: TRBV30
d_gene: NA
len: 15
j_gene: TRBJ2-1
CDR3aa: CAWRGIGASSNEQFF
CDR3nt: TGTGCCTGGAGGGGTATCGGCGCATCATCCAATGAGCAGTTCTTC

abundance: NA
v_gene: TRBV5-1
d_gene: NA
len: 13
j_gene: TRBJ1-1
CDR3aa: CASSLDLNTEAFF
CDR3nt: TGCGCCAGCAGCTTGGACTTGAACACTGAAGCTTTCTTT

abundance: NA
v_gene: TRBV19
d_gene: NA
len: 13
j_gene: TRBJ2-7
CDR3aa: CASSIGESYEQYF
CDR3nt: TGTGCCAGTAGTATAGGCGAATCCTACGAGCAGTACTTC

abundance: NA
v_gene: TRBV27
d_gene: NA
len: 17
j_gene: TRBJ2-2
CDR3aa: CASSSNSRTADTGELFF
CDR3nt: TGTGCCAGCAGTTCCAACTCCCGGACAGCGGACACCGGGGAGCTGTTTTTT

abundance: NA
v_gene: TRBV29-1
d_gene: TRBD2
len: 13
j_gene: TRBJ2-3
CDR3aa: CSTQRGSTDTQYF
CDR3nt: TGCAGCACTCAGCGGGGAAGCACAGATACGCAGTATTTT

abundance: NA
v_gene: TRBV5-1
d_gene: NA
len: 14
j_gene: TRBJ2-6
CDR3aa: CASNMNSGANVLTF
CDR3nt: TGCGCCAGCAACATGAACTCTGGGGCCAACGTCCTGACTTTC

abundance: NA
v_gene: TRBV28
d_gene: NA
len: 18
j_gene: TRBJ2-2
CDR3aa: CASSLTPGQIIWTGELFF
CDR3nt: TGTGCCAGCAGTTTAACCCCCGGACAGATCATCTGGACCGGGGAGCTGTTTTTT

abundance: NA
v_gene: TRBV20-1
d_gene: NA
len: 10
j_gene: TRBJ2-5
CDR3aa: CSSGQETQYF
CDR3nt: TGCAGTAGCGGACAAGAGACCCAGTACTTC

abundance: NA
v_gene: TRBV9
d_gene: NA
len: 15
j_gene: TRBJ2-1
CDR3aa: CASSVGTLGSNEQFF
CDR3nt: TGTGCCAGCAGCGTTGGGACCCTCGGTAGCAATGAGCAGTTCTTC

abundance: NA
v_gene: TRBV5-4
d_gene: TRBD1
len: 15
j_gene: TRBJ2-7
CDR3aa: CASSKTGQSSYEQYF
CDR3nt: TGTGCCAGCAGCAAGACGGGACAGAGCTCCTACGAGCAGTACTTC

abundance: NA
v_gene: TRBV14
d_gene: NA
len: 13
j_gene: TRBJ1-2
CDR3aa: CASSQVRGFGYTF
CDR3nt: TGTGCCAGCAGCCAAGTTCGAGGTTTCGGCTACACCTTC

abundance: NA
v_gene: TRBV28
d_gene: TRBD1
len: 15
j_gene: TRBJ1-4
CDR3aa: CASSLTDRGHEKLFF
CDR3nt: TGTGCCAGCAGCCTCACGGACAGGGGGCATGAAAAACTGTTTTTT

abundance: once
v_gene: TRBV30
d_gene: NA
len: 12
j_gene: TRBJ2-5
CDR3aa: CAWRRQEVPQYF
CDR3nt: TGTGCCTGGAGACGACAGGAAGTACCCCAGTACTTC

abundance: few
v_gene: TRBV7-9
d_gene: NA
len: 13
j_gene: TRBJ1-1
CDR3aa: CASSNYRDTEAFF
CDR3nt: TGTGCCAGCAGCAACTACAGGGACACTGAAGCTTTCTTT

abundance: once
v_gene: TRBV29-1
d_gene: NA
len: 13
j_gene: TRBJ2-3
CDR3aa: CSVERGGFYTQYF
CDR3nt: TGCAGCGTGGAGAGGGGGGGTTTTTATACGCAGTATTTT

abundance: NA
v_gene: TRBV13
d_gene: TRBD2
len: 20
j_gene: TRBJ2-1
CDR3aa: CASSWIGLAGRGESYNEQFF
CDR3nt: TGTGCCAGCAGCTGGATAGGACTAGCGGGAAGGGGTGAGTCCTACAATGAGCAGTTCTTC

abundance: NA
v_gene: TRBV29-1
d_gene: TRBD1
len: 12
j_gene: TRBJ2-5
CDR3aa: CSGGQGGETQYF
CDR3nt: TGCAGCGGCGGACAGGGGGGAGAGACCCAGTACTTC

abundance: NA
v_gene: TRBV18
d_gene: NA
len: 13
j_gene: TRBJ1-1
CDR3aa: CASSEGLNTEAFF
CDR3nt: TGTGCCAGCTCGGAGGGCTTGAACACTGAAGCTTTCTTT

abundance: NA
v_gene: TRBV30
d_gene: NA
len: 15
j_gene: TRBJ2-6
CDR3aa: CAWSVLASGANVLTF
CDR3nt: TGTGCCTGGAGTGTACTGGCCTCTGGGGCCAACGTCCTGACTTTC

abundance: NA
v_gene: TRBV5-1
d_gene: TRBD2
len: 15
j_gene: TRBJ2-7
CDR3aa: CASSVGLVAGDEQYF
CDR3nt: TGCGCCAGCAGCGTAGGACTAGTAGCCGGGGACGAGCAGTACTTC

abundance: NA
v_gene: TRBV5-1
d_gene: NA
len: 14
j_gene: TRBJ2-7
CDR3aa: CASSLSGPLYEQYF
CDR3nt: TGCGCCAGCAGCCTAAGCGGACCTCTCTACGAGCAGTACTTC